The 5 T cell receptor beta chains below all came from one sample that was sequenced in a study of blood T cell repertoires in COVID-19. The repertoire was sequenced with immunoSEQ multiplex PCR; TCRdb's copy has only in-frame clones and lacks some. The sample carries under 95,000 clones, 90% to 95% recorded once. The specimen sequenced was peripheral blood. These receptor sequences come from a man in his fifties with COVID-19, enrolled during active disease.

The rearrangement joins TRBV6-1 to TRBJ1-2, with 8 bases lining up with TRBD1. This CDR3 contains 12 residues. The V gene's germline CDR1 is MNHNS and CDR2 SASEGT. V dropped 9 bases and J dropped 2; count of bases not matched to a gene: 2. DNA of the CDR3: TGTGCCAGTGGACAGGGCAACTATGGCTACACCTTC. Amino acids: CASGQGNYGYTF.

The CDR3 here is CASTRWTGITDTQYF. CDR3 nucleotides: TGTGCCAGCACCCGATGGACAGGGATAACAGATACGCAGTATTTT. V is TRBV2 and J is TRBJ2-3; 8 bases are a match to TRBD1. With V trimmed by 7 bases and J by 3 bases, 9 bases remained unmatched. Looked up from germline, CDR1 is SNHLY and CDR2 is FYNNEI. This CDR3 is 15 amino acids long.

The chain joins TRBV30 to TRBJ2-2; 7 nucleotides match TRBD2. The CDR3 covers 16 residues. V was pared by 2 bases and J by 6 bases, with 12 bases of the junction left unmatched. CDR1 GTSNPN and CDR2 SVGIG come from the germline V gene (reference sequence). CDR3 sequence (DNA): TGTGCCTGGAGTCACCACCGGGACTACTTTTCCGGGGAGCTGTTTTTT. Translating gives CAWSHHRDYFSGELFF.

The chain is built from TRBV18 and TRBJ2-7, with 7 bases identical to TRBD2. CDR3 length equals 14 residues. Germline V gene lookup returns CDR1 KGHSH and CDR2 LQKENI. Trimming took 5 bases from V and 0 from J; bases not matched to a gene: 4. CDR3 loop: CASSAASGSYEQYV. The CDR3 DNA reads TGTGCCAGCTCAGCCGCTAGCGGCTCCTACGAGCAGTACGTC.

The chain uses TRBV28 and TRBJ1-2; no firm D call. Trimming removed 6 bases at V and 8 bases at J, with 10 bases between. Germline V CDR1 and CDR2: MDHEN, SYDVKM. The CDR3 loop spans 11 amino acids. This CDR3 reads CASSSLRGYTF. Here the CDR3 DNA reads TGTGCCAGCAGCTCCCTACGAGGCTACACCTTC.